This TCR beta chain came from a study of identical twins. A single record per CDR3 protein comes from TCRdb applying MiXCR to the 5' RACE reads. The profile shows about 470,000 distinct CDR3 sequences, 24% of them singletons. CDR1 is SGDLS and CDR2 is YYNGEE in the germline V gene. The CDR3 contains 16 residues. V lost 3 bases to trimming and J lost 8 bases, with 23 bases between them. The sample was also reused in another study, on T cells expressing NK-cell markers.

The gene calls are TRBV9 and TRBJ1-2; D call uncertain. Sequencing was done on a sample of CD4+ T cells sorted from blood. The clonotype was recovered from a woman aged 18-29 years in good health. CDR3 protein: CASSAHQFEKVNGYTF. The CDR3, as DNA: TGTGCCAGCAGCGCCCATCAGTTTGAAAAAGTGAACGGCTACACCTTC. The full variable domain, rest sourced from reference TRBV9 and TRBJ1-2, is DSGVTQTPKHLITATGQRVTLRCSPRSGDLSVYWYQQSLDQGLQFLIQYYNGEERAKGNILERFSAQQFPDLHSELNLSSLELGDSALYFCASSAHQFEKVNGYTFGSGTRLTVV.